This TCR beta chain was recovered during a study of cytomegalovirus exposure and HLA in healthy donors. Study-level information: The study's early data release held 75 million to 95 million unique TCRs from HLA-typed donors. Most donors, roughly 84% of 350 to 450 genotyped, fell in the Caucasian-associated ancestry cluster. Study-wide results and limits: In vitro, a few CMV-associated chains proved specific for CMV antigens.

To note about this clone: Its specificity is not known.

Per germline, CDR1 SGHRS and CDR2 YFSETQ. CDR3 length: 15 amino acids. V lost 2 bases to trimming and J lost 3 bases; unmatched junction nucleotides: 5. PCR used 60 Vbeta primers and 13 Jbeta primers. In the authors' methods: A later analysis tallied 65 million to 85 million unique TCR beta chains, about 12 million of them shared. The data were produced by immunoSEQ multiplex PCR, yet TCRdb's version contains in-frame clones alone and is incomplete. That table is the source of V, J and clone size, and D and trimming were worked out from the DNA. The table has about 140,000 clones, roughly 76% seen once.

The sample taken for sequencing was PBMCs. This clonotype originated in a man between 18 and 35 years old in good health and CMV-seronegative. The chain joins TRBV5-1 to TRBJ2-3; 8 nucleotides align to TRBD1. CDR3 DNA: TGCGCCAGCAGCTTTGGACAGGGACCAACAGATACGCAGTATTTT. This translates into CASSFGQGPTDTQYF.